The rows below give T cell receptor beta chains drawn from one sample of a study of cytomegalovirus exposure and HLA in healthy donors. TCRdb's table, derived via immunoSEQ multiplex PCR, lists solely in-frame clones and lacks some. The sample lists about 180,000 clones; roughly nine tenths were seen once. What was sequenced was PBMCs. The receptors stem from a man in his late teens or twenties in good health and CMV-seropositive. Both conserved end residues are part of each CDR3. The D gene is left open where the match is weak. Clone size is shown for a subset of rows, as once, few, many or a class of expanded clone.

TGTGCCAGCTCGGGGGGAGGTACTGAAGCTTTCTTT | CASSGGGTEAFF | TRBV18 | NA | NA | TRBJ1-1
TGTGCCAGCAGCGCAGTGCGGCGGGGGGCGTACCAAGAGACCCAGTACTTC | CASSAVRRGAYQETQYF | TRBV7-2 | NA | TRBD2 | TRBJ2-5
TGTGCCAGCAGCTTAGCCAGCTGCCCCGACCATACAGGGGGCTCCAATCAGCCCCAGCATTTT | CASSLASCPDHTGGSNQPQHF | TRBV7-6 | NA | TRBD1 | TRBJ1-5
TGTGCCAGCAGCCCGCTGACAGGGAATAATTCACCCCTCCACTTT | CASSPLTGNNSPLHF | TRBV7-6 | NA | TRBD1 | TRBJ1-6
TGTGCCATCAGTGAGTCGCACTCAGGGGATGGCTACACCTTC | CAISESHSGDGYTF | TRBV10-3 | NA | NA | TRBJ1-2
TGTGCCGGCACCCATTGGCGGGGGTTAATCTACGAGCAGTACTTC | CAGTHWRGLIYEQYF | TRBV21-1 | NA | NA | TRBJ2-7
TGTGCCAGCAGCTCCGGGACTAGCGGACTCGAGCAGTACTTC | CASSSGTSGLEQYF | TRBV7-3 | NA | TRBD2 | TRBJ2-7
TGTGCCAGCAACCGGGATGGAGCAGATACGCAGTATTTT | CASNRDGADTQYF | TRBV7-2 | NA | NA | TRBJ2-3
TGTGCCAGCAGTGCCATAATTACGAGCTCCTATAATTCACCCCTCCACTTT | CASSAIITSSYNSPLHF | TRBV2 | NA | NA | TRBJ1-6
TGTGCCAGCAGTCGCGTCAGGGCTTCCGATACGCAGTATTTT | CASSRVRASDTQYF | TRBV2 | many | NA | TRBJ2-3
TGTGCCAGCAGCTCAAGCGGGAGTCCCGCCCACAATGAGCAGTTCTTC | CASSSSGSPAHNEQFF | TRBV7-3 | NA | TRBD2 | TRBJ2-1
TGCAGCGTTGAAGATCTTACTGGAGTAGCGGGAGAATATGGGGCCAACGTCCTGACTTTC | CSVEDLTGVAGEYGANVLTF | TRBV29-1 | NA | TRBD2 | TRBJ2-6
TGTGCCAGCAGCAAACGGGAGGGCGGGAGCTCCTACGAGCAGTACTTC | CASSKREGGSSYEQYF | TRBV21-1 | NA | NA | TRBJ2-7
TGTGCCAGCGGCAGAAACACTGAAGCTTTCTTT | CASGRNTEAFF | TRBV27 | NA | NA | TRBJ1-1
TGTGCCAGCAGTTGGGACAGGGCTAATCAGCCCCAGCATTTT | CASSWDRANQPQHF | TRBV6-5 | NA | TRBD1 | TRBJ1-5
TGTGCCAGCTCACTACAGGGGCTGGGCAATCAGCCCCAGCATTTT | CASSLQGLGNQPQHF | TRBV18 | NA | TRBD1 | TRBJ1-5
TGTGCCAGCAGTTGGCGGGAGAACACTGAAGCTTTCTTT | CASSWRENTEAFF | TRBV27 | NA | NA | TRBJ1-1
TGTGCCAGCAGCCAACGGACTAGCGGGAGCGAGTACACCGGGGAGCTGTTTTTT | CASSQRTSGSEYTGELFF | TRBV4-2 | NA | TRBD2 | TRBJ2-2
TGTGCCAGCAGCCCCCGGGACTGGTACGATACGCAGTATTTT | CASSPRDWYDTQYF | TRBV7-2 | NA | NA | TRBJ2-3
TGTGCCAGCGGGACAGTCCTCCGCCATGAGCAGTTCTTC | CASGTVLRHEQFF | TRBV15 | once | NA | TRBJ2-1
TGTGCCAGTAGTATGAGGATTTCCTACGAGCAGTACTTC | CASSMRISYEQYF | TRBV19 | NA | NA | TRBJ2-7
TGCGCCAGCAGCTTGACAGGGGCCGACGAGACCCAGTACTTC | CASSLTGADETQYF | TRBV5-1 | NA | TRBD1 | TRBJ2-5
TGCGCCAGCAGTAAGACAGGGGGCTACGAGCAGTACTTC | CASSKTGGYEQYF | TRBV10-1 | NA | TRBD1 | TRBJ2-7
TGTGCCAGCAGTGCTTCAGCGGGACACTACGAGCAGTACTTC | CASSASAGHYEQYF | TRBV2 | NA | NA | TRBJ2-7
TGTGCCAGCAGCCCAAGGAGGTCGGCCAAAAACATTCAGTACTTC | CASSPRRSAKNIQYF | TRBV7-2 | NA | NA | TRBJ2-4
TGTGCCAGTACCCCGGGACAGGGGGGTTACGAGCAGTACTTC | CASTPGQGGYEQYF | TRBV19 | NA | TRBD1 | TRBJ2-7
TGTGCCAGCAGTTTTAGACAGGCGCATAATGAAAAACTGTTTTTT | CASSFRQAHNEKLFF | TRBV6-5 | NA | NA | TRBJ1-4
TGTGCCAGCAGCTCACCGACTAGCTCGACAGATACGCAGTATTTT | CASSSPTSSTDTQYF | TRBV5-4 | NA | TRBD2 | TRBJ2-3
TGTGCCATCAGTGAGTCGGAGTCGCCCCAGCATTTT | CAISESESPQHF | TRBV10-3 | NA | NA | TRBJ1-5
TGCGCCAGCAGTCCAGCCCCCGGGGTGGAACGGGGAGATACGCAGTATTTT | CASSPAPGVERGDTQYF | TRBV4-3 | NA | NA | TRBJ2-3
TGCGCCAGCAGCGCGGGCAGCAGCTACGAGCAGTACTTC | CASSAGSSYEQYF | TRBV5-1 | once | NA | TRBJ2-7
TGTGCCAGCAGCTCCGGACAGGGGGTTCAGCCCCAGCATTTT | CASSSGQGVQPQHF | TRBV28 | few | TRBD1 | TRBJ1-5
TGTGCCAGCAGTTTATCGACAGGGGGTGGGTACAATGAGCAGTTCTTC | CASSLSTGGGYNEQFF | TRBV27 | once | TRBD1 | TRBJ2-1
TGCAGCGTCCAGGGGGCAAGTGGCTACACCTTC | CSVQGASGYTF | TRBV29-1 | NA | TRBD1 | TRBJ1-2
TGTGCCAGCAGCCCCGGACTGAACTATGGCTACACCTTC | CASSPGLNYGYTF | TRBV7-3 | once | NA | TRBJ1-2
TGTGCCAGCAGCCAACCTAGGGAGAGCGACGAAGATACGCAGTATTTT | CASSQPRESDEDTQYF | TRBV11-2 | NA | NA | TRBJ2-3
TGTGCCAGTACTCCGGGGGAGGATGAAAAACTGTTTTTT | CASTPGEDEKLFF | TRBV19 | NA | NA | TRBJ1-4
TGTGCCAGCAGCCCCCGTTGGGGAGGGTGGACTGGCTACACCTTC | CASSPRWGGWTGYTF | TRBV7-8 | once | NA | TRBJ1-2
TGTGCCAGCAGGTTTGGAGGGGCTGTTCCCCCCGGGGAGCTGTTTTTT | CASRFGGAVPPGELFF | TRBV2 | NA | NA | TRBJ2-2
TGTGCCAGCGAGGCGTCCTACGAGCAGTACTTC | CASEASYEQYF | TRBV2 | NA | NA | TRBJ2-7
TGTGCCAGCAGCTTGAGGGGTTCTTCTGGAAACACCATATATTTT | CASSLRGSSGNTIYF | TRBV5-4 | once | NA | TRBJ1-3